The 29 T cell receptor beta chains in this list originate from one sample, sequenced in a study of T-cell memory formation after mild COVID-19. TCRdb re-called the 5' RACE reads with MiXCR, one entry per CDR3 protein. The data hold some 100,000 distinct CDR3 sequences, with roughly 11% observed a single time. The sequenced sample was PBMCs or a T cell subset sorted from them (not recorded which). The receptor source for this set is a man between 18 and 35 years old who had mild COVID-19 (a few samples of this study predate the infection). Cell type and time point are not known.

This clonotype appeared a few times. The CDR3 bases are TGCGCCAGCAGCCAAGATTCCACTAACTATGGCTACACCTTC. Translation: CASSQDSTNYGYTF. This chain links TRBV4-3 with TRBJ1-2; no reliable D call. CDR1 is LGHNA and CDR2 is YSLEER in the germline V gene. V lost 0 bases and J lost 0, with 5 bases in between. The CDR3 is 14 residues long.

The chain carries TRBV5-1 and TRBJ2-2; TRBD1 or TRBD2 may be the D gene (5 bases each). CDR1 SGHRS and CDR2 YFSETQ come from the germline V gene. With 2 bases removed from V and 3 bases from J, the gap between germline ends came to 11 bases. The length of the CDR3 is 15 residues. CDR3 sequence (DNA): TGCGCCAGCAGCTTAGAGGGGACCTACACCGGGGAGCTGTTTTTT. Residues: CASSLEGTYTGELFF.

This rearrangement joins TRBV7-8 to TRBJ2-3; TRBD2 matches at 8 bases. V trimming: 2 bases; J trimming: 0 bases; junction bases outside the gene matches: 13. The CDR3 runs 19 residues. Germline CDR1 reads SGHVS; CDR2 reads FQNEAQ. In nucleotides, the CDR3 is TGTGCCAGCAGCTTACAGAACCGACTAGCGATACTTAGCACAGATACGCAGTATTTT. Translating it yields CASSLQNRLAILSTDTQYF.

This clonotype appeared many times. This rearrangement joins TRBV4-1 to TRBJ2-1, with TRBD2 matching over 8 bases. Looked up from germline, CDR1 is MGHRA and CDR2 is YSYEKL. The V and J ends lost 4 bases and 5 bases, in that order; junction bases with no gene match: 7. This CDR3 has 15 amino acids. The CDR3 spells CASSPFGGADNEQFF. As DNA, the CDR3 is TGCGCCAGCAGCCCATTCGGGGGGGCCGACAATGAGCAGTTCTTC.

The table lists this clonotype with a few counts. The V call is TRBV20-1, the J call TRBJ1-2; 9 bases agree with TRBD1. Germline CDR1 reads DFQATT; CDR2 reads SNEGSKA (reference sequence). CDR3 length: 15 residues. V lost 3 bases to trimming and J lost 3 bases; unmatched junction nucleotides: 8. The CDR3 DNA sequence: TGCAGTGCTAGCCTTGGGACAGGGAGTTACTATGGCTACACCTTC. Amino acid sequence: CSASLGTGSYYGYTF.

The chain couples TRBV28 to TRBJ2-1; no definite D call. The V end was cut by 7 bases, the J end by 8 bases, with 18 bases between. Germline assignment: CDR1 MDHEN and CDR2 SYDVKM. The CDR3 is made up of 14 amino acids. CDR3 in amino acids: CASTPRAGPHEQFF. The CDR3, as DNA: TGTGCCAGCACCCCTAGGGCCGGGCCCCATGAGCAGTTCTTC.

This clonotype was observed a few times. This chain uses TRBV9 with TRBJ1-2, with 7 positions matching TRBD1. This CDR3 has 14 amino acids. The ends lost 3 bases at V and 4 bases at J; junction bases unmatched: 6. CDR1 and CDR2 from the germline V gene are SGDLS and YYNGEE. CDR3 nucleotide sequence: TGTGCCAGCAGCGCCCGACAGGGCTCCTATGGCTACACCTTC. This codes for CASSARQGSYGYTF.

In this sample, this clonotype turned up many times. The CDR3 bases are TGCGCCAGCAGCTTGTTAGGGACAGGGGGATTCGGTGAGCAGTTCTTC. Translated: CASSLLGTGGFGEQFF. This chain links TRBV5-1 with TRBJ2-1, with TRBD1 matching 11 bases. The CDR3 contains 16 residues. Germline values: CDR1 SGHRS, CDR2 YFSETQ. Unmatched junction bases numbered 9, after V lost 1 base and J lost 9 bases.

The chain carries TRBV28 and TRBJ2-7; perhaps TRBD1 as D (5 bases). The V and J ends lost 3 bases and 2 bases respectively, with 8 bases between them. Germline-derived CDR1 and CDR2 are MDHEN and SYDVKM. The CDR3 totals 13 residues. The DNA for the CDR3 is TGTGCCAGCAGTTTCGGCAGGGCCTACGAGCAGTACGTC. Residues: CASSFGRAYEQYV.

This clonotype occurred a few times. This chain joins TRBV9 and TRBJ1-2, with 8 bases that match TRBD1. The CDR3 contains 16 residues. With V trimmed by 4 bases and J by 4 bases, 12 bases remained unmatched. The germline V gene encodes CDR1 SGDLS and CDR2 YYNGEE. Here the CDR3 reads CASSSKDRAYLYGYTF. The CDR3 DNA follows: TGTGCCAGCAGCTCCAAGGACAGGGCATATCTCTATGGCTACACCTTC.

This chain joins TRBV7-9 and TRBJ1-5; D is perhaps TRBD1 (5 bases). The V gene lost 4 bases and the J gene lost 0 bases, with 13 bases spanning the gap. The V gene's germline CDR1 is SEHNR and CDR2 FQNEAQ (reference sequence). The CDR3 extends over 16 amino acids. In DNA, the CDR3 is TGTGCCAGCAGCTCCGCGAGGGGTGGTAGCAATCAGCCCCAGCATTTT. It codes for CASSSARGGSNQPQHF.

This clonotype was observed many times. The DNA for the CDR3 is TGTGCCAGCATGAGACTAGAAGTTTCGGATGAGCAGTTCTTC. Amino acid sequence: CASMRLEVSDEQFF. V and J are TRBV12-3 or TRBV12-4 and TRBJ2-1; D might be TRBD2 (6 bases). The V and J ends lost 7 bases and 8 bases respectively, with 18 bases between them. The CDR3 loop spans 14 amino acids.

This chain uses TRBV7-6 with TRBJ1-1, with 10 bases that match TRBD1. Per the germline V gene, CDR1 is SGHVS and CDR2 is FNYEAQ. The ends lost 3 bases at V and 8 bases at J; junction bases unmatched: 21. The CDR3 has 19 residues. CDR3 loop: CASSFALGQGDLVFAEAFF. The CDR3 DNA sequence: TGTGCCAGCAGCTTCGCCCTCGGACAGGGGGATTTGGTCTTCGCGGAAGCTTTCTTT.

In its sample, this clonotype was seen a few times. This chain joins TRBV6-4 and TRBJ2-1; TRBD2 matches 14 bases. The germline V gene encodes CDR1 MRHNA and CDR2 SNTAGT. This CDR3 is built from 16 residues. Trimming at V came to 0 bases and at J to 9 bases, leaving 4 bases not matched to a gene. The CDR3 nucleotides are TGTGCCAGCAGTGACTCGACTAGCGGGGGGGCCACTGAGCAGTTCTTC. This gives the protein CASSDSTSGGATEQFF.

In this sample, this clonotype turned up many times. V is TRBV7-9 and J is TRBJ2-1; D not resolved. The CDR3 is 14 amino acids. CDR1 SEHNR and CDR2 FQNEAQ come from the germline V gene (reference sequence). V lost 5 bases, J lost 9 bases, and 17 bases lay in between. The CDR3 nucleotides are TGTGCCAGCAGCCAGACAAAAATCCTTGCTGAGCAGTTCTTC. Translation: CASSQTKILAEQFF.

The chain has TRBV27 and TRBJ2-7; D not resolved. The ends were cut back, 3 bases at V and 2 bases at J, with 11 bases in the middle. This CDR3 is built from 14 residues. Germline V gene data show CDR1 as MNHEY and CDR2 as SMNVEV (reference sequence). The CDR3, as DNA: TGTGCCAGCAGTTTCGGCGGAGCCGCCTACGAGCAGTACTTC. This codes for CASSFGGAAYEQYF.

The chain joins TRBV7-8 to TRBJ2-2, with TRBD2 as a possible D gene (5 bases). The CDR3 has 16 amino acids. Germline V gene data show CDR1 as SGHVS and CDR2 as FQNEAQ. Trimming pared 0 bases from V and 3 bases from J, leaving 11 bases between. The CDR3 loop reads CASSLARRFYTGELFF. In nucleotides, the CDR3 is TGTGCCAGCAGCTTAGCGCGGAGGTTCTACACCGGGGAGCTGTTTTTT.

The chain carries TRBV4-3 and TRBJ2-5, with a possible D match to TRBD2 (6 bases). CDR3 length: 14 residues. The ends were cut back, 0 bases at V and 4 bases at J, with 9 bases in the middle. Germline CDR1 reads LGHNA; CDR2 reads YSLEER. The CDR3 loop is CASSQEGAGETQYF. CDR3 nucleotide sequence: TGCGCCAGCAGCCAAGAGGGAGCGGGAGAGACCCAGTACTTC.

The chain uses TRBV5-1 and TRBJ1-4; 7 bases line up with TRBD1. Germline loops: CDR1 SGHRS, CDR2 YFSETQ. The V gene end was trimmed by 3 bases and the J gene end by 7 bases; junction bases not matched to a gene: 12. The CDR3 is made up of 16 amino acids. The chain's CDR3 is CASSSGMLRDSEKLFF. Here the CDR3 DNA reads TGCGCCAGCAGCTCTGGAATGCTGCGGGACAGTGAAAAACTGTTTTTT.

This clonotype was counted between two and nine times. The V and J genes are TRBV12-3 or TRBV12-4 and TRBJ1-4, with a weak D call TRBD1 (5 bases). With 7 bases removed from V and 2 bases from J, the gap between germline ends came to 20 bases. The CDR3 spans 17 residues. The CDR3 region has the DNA TGTGCCAGCACCTTAACCGCTTCAGGGTCTACTAATGAAAAACTGTTTTTT. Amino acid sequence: CASTLTASGSTNEKLFF.

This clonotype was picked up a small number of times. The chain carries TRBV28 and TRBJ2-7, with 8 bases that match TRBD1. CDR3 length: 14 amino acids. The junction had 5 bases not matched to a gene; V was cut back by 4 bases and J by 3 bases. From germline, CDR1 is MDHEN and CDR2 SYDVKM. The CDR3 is CASSWADRDYEQYV. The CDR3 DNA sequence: TGTGCCAGCAGTTGGGCGGACAGGGACTACGAGCAGTACGTC.

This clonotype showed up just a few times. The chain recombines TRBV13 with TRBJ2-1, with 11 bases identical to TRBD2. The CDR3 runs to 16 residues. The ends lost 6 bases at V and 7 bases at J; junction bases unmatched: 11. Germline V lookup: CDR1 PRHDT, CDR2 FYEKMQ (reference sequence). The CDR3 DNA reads TGTGCCAGCAGGCCAAAACCTAGCGGGGGGCCTAATGAGCAGTTCTTC. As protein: CASRPKPSGGPNEQFF.

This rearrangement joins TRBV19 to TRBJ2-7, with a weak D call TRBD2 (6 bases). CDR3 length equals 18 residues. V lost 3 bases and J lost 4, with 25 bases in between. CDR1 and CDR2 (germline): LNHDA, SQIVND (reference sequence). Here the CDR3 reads CASSIWGGAPVKTYEQYV. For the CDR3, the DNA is TGTGCCAGTAGTATCTGGGGAGGAGCTCCCGTTAAGACTTACGAGCAGTACGTC.

CDR3: CASSLEDADEAFF. CDR3 DNA: TGTGCCAGCAGCTTAGAGGATGCGGATGAAGCTTTCTTT. The rearrangement uses TRBV11-2 and TRBJ1-1; D is ambiguous. The CDR3 extends over 13 amino acids. Germline V gene data show CDR1 as SGHAT and CDR2 as FQNNGV. V shed 0 bases and J shed 7 bases, with 9 bases lying between them.

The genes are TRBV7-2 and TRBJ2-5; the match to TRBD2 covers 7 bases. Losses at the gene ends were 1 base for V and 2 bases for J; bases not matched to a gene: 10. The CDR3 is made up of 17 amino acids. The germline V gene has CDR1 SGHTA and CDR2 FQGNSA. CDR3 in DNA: TGTGCCAGCAGCTTAGTACCCGCCTGGGGGGGGCAAGAGACCCAGTACTTC. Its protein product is CASSLVPAWGGQETQYF.

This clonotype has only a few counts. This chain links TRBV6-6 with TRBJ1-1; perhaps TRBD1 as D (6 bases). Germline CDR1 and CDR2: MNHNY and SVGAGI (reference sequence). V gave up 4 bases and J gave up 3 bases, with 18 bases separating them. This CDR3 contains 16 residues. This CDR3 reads CASSLPDGGAHTEAFF. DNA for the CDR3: TGTGCCAGCAGTTTGCCGGACGGGGGGGCCCACACTGAAGCTTTCTTT.

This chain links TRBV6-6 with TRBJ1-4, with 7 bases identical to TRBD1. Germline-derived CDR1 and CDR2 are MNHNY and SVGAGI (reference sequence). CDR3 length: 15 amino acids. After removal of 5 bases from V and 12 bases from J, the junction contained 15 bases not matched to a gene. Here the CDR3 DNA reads TGTGCCAGCAGTAGACAGGGCCCTCCTCTAGTTGAACTGTTTTTT. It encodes CASSRQGPPLVELFF.

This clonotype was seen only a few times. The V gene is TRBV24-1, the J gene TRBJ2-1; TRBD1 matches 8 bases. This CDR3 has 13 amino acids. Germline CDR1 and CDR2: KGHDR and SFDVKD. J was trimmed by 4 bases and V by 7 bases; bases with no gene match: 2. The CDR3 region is CATRGTGYNEQFF. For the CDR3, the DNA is TGTGCCACCAGGGGGACAGGTTACAATGAGCAGTTCTTC.

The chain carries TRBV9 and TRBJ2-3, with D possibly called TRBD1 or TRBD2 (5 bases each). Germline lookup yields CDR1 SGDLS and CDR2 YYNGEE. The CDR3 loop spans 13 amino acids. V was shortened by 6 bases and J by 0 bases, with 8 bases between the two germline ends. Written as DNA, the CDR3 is TGTGCCAGCAACCGGGACAGCACAGATACGCAGTATTTT. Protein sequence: CASNRDSTDTQYF.